The source of this T cell receptor beta chain is a study of cytomegalovirus exposure and HLA in healthy donors. In the study overall: Earlier results showed approximately 110 million unique TCR beta sequences derived from approximately 180 million T cells. In terms of ancestry, the Caucasian-associated cluster contained 75% to 90% of the approximately 420 genotyped donors.

The V end lost 3 bases, the J end lost 2 bases, and 11 bases lay between the germline ends. Germline assignment: CDR1 MNHEY and CDR2 SMNVEV (reference sequence). The CDR3 has 14 residues. Study observations and caveats: In a later analysis, parvovirus B19, influenza, CMV and Epstein-Barr virus appeared linked to several top co-occurrence clusters.

The PCR ran on 60 Vbeta and 13 Jbeta primers. Libraries were prepared by immunoSEQ multiplex PCR; TCRdb keeps only in-frame clonotypes and omits some of them. The table records about 180,000 clones, around 84% of them present only once. This clone was picked up a small number of times. The antigen is unknown. The clonotype comes from a girl aged 2 to 9 in good health and CMV-seropositive. Sequencing was performed on PBMCs. This rearrangement joins TRBV27 to TRBJ2-7; D is perhaps TRBD2 (5 bases). CDR3 nucleotide sequence: TGTGCCAGCAGTTTGAGAGGGCTGGCCTACGAGCAGTACTTC. The encoded protein is CASSLRGLAYEQYF.